This T cell receptor beta chain comes out of a study of cytomegalovirus exposure and HLA in healthy donors. Details on this clone: Its target is unknown.

J was trimmed by 5 bases and V by 0 bases; bases with no gene match: 4. From germline, CDR1 is LNHNV and CDR2 YYDKDF (reference sequence). This CDR3 comprises 15 residues. PCR amplification relied on 60 Vbeta primers (plus 13 Jbeta primers). Original analysis: The authors later counted 70 million to 85 million unique TCR beta chains, some 11 million of them shared. The table came from immunoSEQ multiplex PCR; TCRdb's copy has only in-frame clones and leaves some out. V and J calls plus clone size are reproduced from that table; the DNA served to infer D and trimming. The sample has 150,000 to 200,000 clones; roughly four fifths are singletons. Findings of the study overall: An analysis was carried out at a later point. It showed that HLA-associated TCR beta chains were more clonally expanded than equally common non-associated chains. Most sequenced TCRs were rare (though some public TCRs occurred in many donors). The study designated 150 or so TCR beta chains cytomegalovirus-associated.

The TCR originated in a woman in her thirties or forties in good health and CMV-seronegative. Sequenced input: PBMCs. The chain combines TRBV15 with TRBJ2-3; 8 positions agree with TRBD2. CDR3 sequence reads: CATSRDRREVDTQYF. CDR3 DNA: TGTGCCACCAGCAGAGATAGGCGGGAGGTAGATACGCAGTATTTT.